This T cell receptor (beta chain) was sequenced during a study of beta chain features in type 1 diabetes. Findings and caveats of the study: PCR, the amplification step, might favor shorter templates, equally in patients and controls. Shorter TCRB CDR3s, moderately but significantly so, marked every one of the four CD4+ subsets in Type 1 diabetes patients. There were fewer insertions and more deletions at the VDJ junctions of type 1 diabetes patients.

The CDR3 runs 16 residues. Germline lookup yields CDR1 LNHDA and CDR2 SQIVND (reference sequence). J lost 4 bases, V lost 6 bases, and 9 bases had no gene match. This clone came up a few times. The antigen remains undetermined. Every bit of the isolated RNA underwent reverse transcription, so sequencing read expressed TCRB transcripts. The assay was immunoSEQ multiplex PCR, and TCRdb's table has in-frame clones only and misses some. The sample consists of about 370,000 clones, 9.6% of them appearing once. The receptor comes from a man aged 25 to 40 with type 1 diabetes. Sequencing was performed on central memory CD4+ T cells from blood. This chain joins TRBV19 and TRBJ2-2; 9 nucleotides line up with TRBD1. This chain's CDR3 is CASRDRGRRATGELFF. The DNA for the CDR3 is TGTGCCAGTAGGGACAGGGGCAGACGGGCCACCGGGGAGCTGTTTTTT.